This T cell receptor (beta chain) was obtained from a study of blood T cells in healthy people across ages. CDR1 and CDR2 from the germline V gene are SQVTM and ANQGSEA. Trimming took 7 bases from V and 4 from J; bases not matched to a gene: 14. The CDR3 has 15 amino acids. In its sample, this clonotype was seen many times. Sample-barcoded 5' priming and a J-beta primer mix drove a second PCR of 7 to 11 cycles. One entry per CDR3 protein results from TCRdb running MiXCR on the 5' RACE reads. The sample shows more than 900,000 distinct CDR3 sequences, about 27% of them seen only once. These data also featured in a second study, about T cells of mothers and their children. That work contributes: The study recruited a few healthy Caucasian mothers and their six children as donors. The study obtained over 8.5 million TCR beta CDR3 reads per mother and about 3 million per child.

V gene TRBV29-1 combines with J gene TRBJ1-2; 8 bases align to TRBD1. The clonotype originates from a woman between 35 and 50 years old in good health. The specimen sequenced was blood. The CDR3 nucleotides are TGCAGCGCCAGACCAGGACAGGGCTACGGCTATGGCTACACCTTC. Its translation: CSARPGQGYGYGYTF.